This T cell receptor (beta chain) was sequenced for a study of CD8 T cells in ankylosing spondylitis. The CDR3 runs 15 residues. Per germline, CDR1 SGHKS and CDR2 YYEKEE (reference sequence). Unmatched junction bases numbered 7, after V lost 3 bases and J lost 2 bases. Molecular-barcoded quantitative 5'-RACE produced these TCR beta libraries. A single record per CDR3 protein comes from TCRdb applying MiXCR to the 5' RACE reads. The repertoire holds about 39,000 distinct CDR3 sequences, with under 13% as singletons. Ten or more counts support this clonotype. As yet, its antigen is unknown. Study findings and constraints: Seemingly characteristic of ankylosing spondylitis blood was a TCR beta motif consisting of 7 or 8 highly homologous variants. Reportedly, disease-linked clones are significantly enriched in ankylosing spondylitis patients' matched synovial fluid. Some motif variants had been reported before (in reactive arthritis synovial fluid and blood).

The source of this sequence is a male donor with ankylosing spondylitis or in good health (not recorded which). The V and J genes are TRBV5-5 and TRBJ2-7, with 8 bases that match TRBD2. Source material: blood, either unsorted or a sorted T cell fraction (not recorded which). CDR3 in DNA: TGTGCCAGCAGCTCATTAGCGGGACCAACCTACGAGCAGTACTTC. This gives the protein CASSSLAGPTYEQYF.